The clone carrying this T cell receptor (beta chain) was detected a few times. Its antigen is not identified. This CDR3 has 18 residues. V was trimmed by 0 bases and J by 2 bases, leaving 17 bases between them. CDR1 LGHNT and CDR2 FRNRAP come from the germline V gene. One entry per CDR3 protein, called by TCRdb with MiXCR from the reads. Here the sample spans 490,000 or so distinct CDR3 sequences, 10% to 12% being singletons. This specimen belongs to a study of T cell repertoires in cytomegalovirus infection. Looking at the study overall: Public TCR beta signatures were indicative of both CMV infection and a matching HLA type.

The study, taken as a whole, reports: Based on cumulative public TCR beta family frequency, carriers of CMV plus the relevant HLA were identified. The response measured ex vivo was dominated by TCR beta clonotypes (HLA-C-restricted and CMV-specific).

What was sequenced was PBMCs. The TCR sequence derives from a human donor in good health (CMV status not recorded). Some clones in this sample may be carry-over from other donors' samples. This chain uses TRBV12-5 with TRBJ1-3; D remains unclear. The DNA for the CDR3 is TGTGCTAGTGGTTTGGTGGTCCGGGTAGATAGTCCTGGAAACACCATATATTTT. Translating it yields CASGLVVRVDSPGNTIYF.